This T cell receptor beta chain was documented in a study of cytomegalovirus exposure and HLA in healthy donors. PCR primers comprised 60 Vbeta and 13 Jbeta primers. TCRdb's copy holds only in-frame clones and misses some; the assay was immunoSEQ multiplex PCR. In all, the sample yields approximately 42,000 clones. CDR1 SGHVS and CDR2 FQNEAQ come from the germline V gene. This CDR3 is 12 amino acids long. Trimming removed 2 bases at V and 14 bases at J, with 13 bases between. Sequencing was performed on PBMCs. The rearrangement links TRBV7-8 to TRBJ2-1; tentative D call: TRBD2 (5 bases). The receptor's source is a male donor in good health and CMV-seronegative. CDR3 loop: CASSLTREKEFF. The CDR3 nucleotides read TGTGCCAGCAGCTTAACGAGGGAGAAGGAGTTCTTC.